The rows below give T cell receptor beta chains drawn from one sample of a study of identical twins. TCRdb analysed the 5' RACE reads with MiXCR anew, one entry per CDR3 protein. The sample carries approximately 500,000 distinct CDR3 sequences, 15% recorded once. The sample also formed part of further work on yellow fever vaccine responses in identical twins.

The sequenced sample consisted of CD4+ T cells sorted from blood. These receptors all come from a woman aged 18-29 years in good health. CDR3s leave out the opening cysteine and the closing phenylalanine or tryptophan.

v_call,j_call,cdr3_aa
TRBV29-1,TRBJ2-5,SVGAGGSSQETQY
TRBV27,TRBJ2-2,ASPNSVTPEGSGGTSGELF
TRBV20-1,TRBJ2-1,SASLGGGPSSEQF
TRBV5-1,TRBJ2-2,ASSFGDRDTGELF
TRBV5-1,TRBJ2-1,ASSLTIGSSYNEQF
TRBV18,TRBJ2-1,ASSPPTNNEQF
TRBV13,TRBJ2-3,ASSPAGRFRTDTQY
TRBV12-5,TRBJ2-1,ASGLVPGASGTTYNEQF
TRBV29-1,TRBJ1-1,SVSVGTDTEAF
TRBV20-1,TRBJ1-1,SATRGGIEAF
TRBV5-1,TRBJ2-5,ASSGGQPQETQY
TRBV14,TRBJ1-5,ASSQGHQPQH
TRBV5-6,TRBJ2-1,ASSFAGLQF
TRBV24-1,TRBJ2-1,ASAAGASNEQF
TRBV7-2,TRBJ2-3,ASSSVRTDTQY
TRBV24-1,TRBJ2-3,ATSDSRTDSTDTQY
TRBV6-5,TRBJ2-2,ASFWGQVVTGELF
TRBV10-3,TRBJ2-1,AIQLQLAGGMNEQF
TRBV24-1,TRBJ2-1,ATSDPRGQSGWGEQF
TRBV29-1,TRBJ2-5,SVGVLRDQETQY
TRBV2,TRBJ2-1,ASSASGDEQF
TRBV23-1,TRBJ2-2,ASSQVNGRTPGSCF
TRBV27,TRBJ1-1,ASAGPNTEAF
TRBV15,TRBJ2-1,ATSRPGLAYNEQF
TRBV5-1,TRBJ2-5,ASSFSGKQETQY
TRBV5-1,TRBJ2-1,ASSLVRGVRDEQF
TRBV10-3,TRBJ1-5,AISDGNQPQH
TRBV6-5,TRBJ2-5,ASSYGQVEAQY
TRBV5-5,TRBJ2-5,ASSGGDKETQY
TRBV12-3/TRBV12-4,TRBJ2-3,ASSLDGGRGDTQY
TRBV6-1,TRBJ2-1,ASRISRVNEQF
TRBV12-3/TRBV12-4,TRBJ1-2,ASSSDFYGYT
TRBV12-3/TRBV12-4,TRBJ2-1,ASSPFTRGQF
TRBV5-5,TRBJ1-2,ASSREAGGLSGYGYT
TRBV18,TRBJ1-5,ASSEGVSQPQH
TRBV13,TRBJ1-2,ASSLGTVYGYT
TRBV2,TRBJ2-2,ASTSLRELF
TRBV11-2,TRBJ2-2,ASSKRGLAGFANTGELF
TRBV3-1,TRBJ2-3,ASGGPFNTDTQY
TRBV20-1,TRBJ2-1,SAHLPGGLFNEQF
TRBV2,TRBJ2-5,ASNGQGTTETQY
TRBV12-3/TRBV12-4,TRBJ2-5,ASSFFGGVQETQY
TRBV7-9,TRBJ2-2,ASSKTSRGIGELF
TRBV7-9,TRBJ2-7,ASSPAMSSYEQY
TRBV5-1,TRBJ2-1,ASSTYGEQF
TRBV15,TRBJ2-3,ATSRGEGTDTQY
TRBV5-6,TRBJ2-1,ASSLGLGNRDEQF
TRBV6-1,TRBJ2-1,ASIDGLAGTNEQF
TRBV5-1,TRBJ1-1,ATGKAGSDTEAF
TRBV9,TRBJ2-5,ASSVSGTRETQY
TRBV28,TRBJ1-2,ASSDADYGYT